The entry below describes one T cell receptor (beta chain). The data stem from a study of blood T cell repertoires in COVID-19. Across the whole study: From the United States, Italy and Spain came samples of acute and convalescent COVID-19. T cells, B-cell-depleted T cells, or PBMCs provided the cDNA or gDNA that served as material.

Trimming cost V 3 bases and J 7 bases; bases outside gene matches: 11. The CDR3 runs to 16 residues. Per germline, CDR1 MNHEY and CDR2 SVGAGI. Profiled with immunoSEQ multiplex PCR; TCRdb holds only in-frame clones, not every one. This sample has 90,000 or so clones; 88% occur once, and the top ten carry over 0.45%. The sequenced material came from peripheral blood. This sequence originates from a man in his sixties with acute or convalescent COVID-19. The rearrangement uses TRBV6-5 and TRBJ2-5; 10 bases are a match to TRBD1. This CDR3 is CASSYSGGTGERTQYF. The CDR3 bases are TGTGCCAGCAGTTATTCTGGCGGGACAGGGGAGCGGACCCAGTACTTC.